The entry that follows covers one TCR beta chain sequence. These data originate in a study of blood T cell repertoires in COVID-19. Overall study: The United States, Italy and Spain were the sources of the acute and convalescent COVID-19 samples. PBMCs, B-cell-depleted T cells, or T cells provided the cDNA or gDNA that made up the material.

Original data processing: Using reference gene primer amplification, nucleated cell counts were estimated. Libraries were prepared by immunoSEQ multiplex PCR; TCRdb keeps only in-frame clonotypes and omits some of them. V and J calls and clone size follow that table, whereas D and trimming were derived from the DNA. The sample comprises about 190,000 clones, approximately 86% of which are singletons, and 2.1% rests with the top ten. The J segment lost 1 base and the V segment lost 5 bases, leaving 13 bases of the junction unmatched. There are 18 residues in the CDR3. The germline V gene encodes CDR1 SEHNR and CDR2 FQNEAQ (reference sequence).

This TCR was sampled from a man between 70 and 80 years old with active or convalescent COVID-19. The chain uses TRBV7-9 and TRBJ2-3; 9 nucleotides align to TRBD2. The sequencing input was peripheral blood. CDR3 DNA: TGTGCCAGCAGCAACGGGGCGGGGGGGCTCGGTGGCACAGATACGCAGTATTTT. Its translation is CASSNGAGGLGGTDTQYF.